Listed below are T cell receptor beta chains from one sample, sequenced in a study of blood T cell repertoires in COVID-19. Some clones are missing from TCRdb's copy, which holds only in-frame ones; the method was immunoSEQ multiplex PCR. The sample has under 250,000 clones, about 80% seen once; the top ten hold roughly 2.5%. Sequencing was performed on peripheral blood. All receptors come from a woman between 35 and 50 years old with active or convalescent COVID-19. The CDR3 runs from the conserved cysteine through the conserved F or W. D genes are given only for firm matches. The size entry is marked missing in some rows and otherwise reads once, few, many or a size class.

>TRBV19|-|TRBJ2-3|-
TGTGCCAGGAGGCCCCCCCTGGTAGTCGGAGATACGCAGTATTTT
CARRPPLVVGDTQYF
>TRBV12-3/TRBV12-4|-|TRBJ1-1|-
TGTGCCAGTAGGGGAGGGCCGAACACTGAAGCTTTCTTT
CASRGGPNTEAFF
>TRBV5-4|TRBD2|TRBJ2-3|-
TGTGCCAGCAGCTTAAGAGCGGGGGGGTTTACCTTTGGCACAGATACGCAGTATTTT
CASSLRAGGFTFGTDTQYF
>TRBV18|TRBD1|TRBJ1-3|-
TGTGCCAGCTCACCAAGGGGCAGGGGGGCGACCTCTGGAAACACCATATATTTT
CASSPRGRGATSGNTIYF
>TRBV7-2|TRBD2|TRBJ2-5|-
TGTGCCAGCAGCTTAGCGGGCGGGGGGGCGGAGACCCAGTACTTC
CASSLAGGGAETQYF
>TRBV30|-|TRBJ2-7|-
TGTGCCTGGAGTGTGGGCGGAGCGGCCTACGAGCAGTACTTC
CAWSVGGAAYEQYF
>TRBV24-1|-|TRBJ2-1|-
TGTGCCACCAGTGATTTTCGTACGGAGGAGCAGTTCTTC
CATSDFRTEEQFF
>TRBV19|-|TRBJ1-5|-
TGTGCCAGTAGTATTTGGGGGGAGGCCTGGCAGCCCCAGCATTTT
CASSIWGEAWQPQHF
>TRBV24-1|TRBD2|TRBJ2-2|-
TGTGCCACCAGTGCGATAGCGGGCACCGGGGAGCTGTTTTTT
CATSAIAGTGELFF
>TRBV28|-|TRBJ2-5|once
TGTGCCAGCAGTCCCCGGGACTCCTTGTACCAAGAGACCCAGTACTTC
CASSPRDSLYQETQYF
>TRBV6-1|-|TRBJ2-7|-
TGTGCCAGCAGTGAAGGATGGGGAGGGACAGGATCCTACGAGCAGTACTTC
CASSEGWGGTGSYEQYF
>TRBV18|TRBD2|TRBJ2-1|-
TGTGCCAGCTCACCATTAAGCGGGGGGGACAATGAGCAGTTCTTC
CASSPLSGGDNEQFF
>TRBV28|-|TRBJ1-2|-
TGTGCCAGCAGTTACCCGGCGGGGAGAGGCTACACCTTC
CASSYPAGRGYTF
>TRBV9|-|TRBJ2-7|-
TGTGCCAGCAGCGTAGCGGGAGACGAGCAGTACTTC
CASSVAGDEQYF
>TRBV7-9|-|TRBJ1-3|-
TGTGCCAGCAGCCGCCCGGGGGCTGGAAACACCATATATTTT
CASSRPGAGNTIYF
>TRBV24-1|-|TRBJ1-2|-
TGTGCCACCAGTGATTCGGCGGATTATGGCTACACCTTC
CATSDSADYGYTF
>TRBV6-5|-|TRBJ1-1|-
TGTGCCAGCAGTACAAGAGCTGCAGGAAACACTGAAGCTTTCTTT
CASSTRAAGNTEAFF
>TRBV3-1/TRBV3-2|-|TRBJ2-2|-
TGTGCCAGCAGCCAAGCAGGGAACACCGGGGAGCTGTTTTTT
CASSQAGNTGELFF
>TRBV3-1/TRBV3-2|-|TRBJ1-5|-
TGTGCCAGCAGCCAAGCACCAGACAATCAGCCCCAGCATTTT
CASSQAPDNQPQHF
>TRBV19|-|TRBJ1-4|-
TGTGCCAGTAGTACAGGGCCCGTGGAAAAACTGTTTTTT
CASSTGPVEKLFF
>TRBV19|TRBD1|TRBJ1-1|-
TGTGCCAGTAGTCCAGACAGGGGTGGCACTGAAGCTTTCTTT
CASSPDRGGTEAFF
>TRBV19|TRBD1|TRBJ1-6|-
TGTGCCAGTAGGCTACAGGGGGCTTCCTATAATTCACCCCTCCACTTT
CASRLQGASYNSPLHF
>TRBV14|-|TRBJ2-1|-
TGTGCCAGCAGCCAAAATGTCCGGGAGAGGGGTAATACTGAGCAGTTCTTC
CASSQNVRERGNTEQFF
>TRBV24-1|TRBD2|TRBJ2-2|-
TGTGCCACCAGTGATCCTAGCGGAGTGAACACCGGGGAGCTGTTTTTT
CATSDPSGVNTGELFF
>TRBV3-1/TRBV3-2|TRBD1|TRBJ1-1|-
TGTGCCAGCAGCCAAGTTTGGACAGGGGACACTGAAGCTTTCTTT
CASSQVWTGDTEAFF
>TRBV10-3|-|TRBJ2-2|-
TGTGCCATCAGGCTCCGCCCAGGGGTGCAGGCCGGGGAGCTGTTTTTT
CAIRLRPGVQAGELFF
>TRBV5-4|-|TRBJ2-1|-
TGTGCCAGCAGCTCCGGAGGAGGACGAAGCTCCTACAATGAGCAGTTCTTC
CASSSGGGRSSYNEQFF
>TRBV5-1|TRBD1|TRBJ2-1|-
TGCGCCAGCAGCTATGCCGGGACAGGGGAGAATGAGCAGTTCTTC
CASSYAGTGENEQFF
>TRBV18|TRBD2|TRBJ2-1|-
TGTGCCAGCTCACCACGGGCGACTAGCGTCTCCTACAATGAGCAGTTCTTC
CASSPRATSVSYNEQFF
>TRBV9|TRBD1|TRBJ1-1|-
TGTGCCAGCAGCGTAGTGGGGACAGGGAGCACTGAAGCTTTCTTT
CASSVVGTGSTEAFF
>TRBV9|-|TRBJ1-2|once
TGTGCCAGCAGCGGAGCAATCCGGGGCTACACCTTC
CASSGAIRGYTF
>TRBV6-5|-|TRBJ1-6|-
TGTGCCAGCAGTTACTCGGGGATAGGGGGATCACCCCTCCACTTT
CASSYSGIGGSPLHF
>TRBV19|-|TRBJ2-5|once
TGTGCCAGTAGTACAGGGGAACGAGTCTATGGGGAGACCCAGTACTTC
CASSTGERVYGETQYF
>TRBV9|TRBD1|TRBJ1-5|-
TGTGCCAGCAGCACTCTCGGGACAGCCAATCAGCCCCAGCATTTT
CASSTLGTANQPQHF